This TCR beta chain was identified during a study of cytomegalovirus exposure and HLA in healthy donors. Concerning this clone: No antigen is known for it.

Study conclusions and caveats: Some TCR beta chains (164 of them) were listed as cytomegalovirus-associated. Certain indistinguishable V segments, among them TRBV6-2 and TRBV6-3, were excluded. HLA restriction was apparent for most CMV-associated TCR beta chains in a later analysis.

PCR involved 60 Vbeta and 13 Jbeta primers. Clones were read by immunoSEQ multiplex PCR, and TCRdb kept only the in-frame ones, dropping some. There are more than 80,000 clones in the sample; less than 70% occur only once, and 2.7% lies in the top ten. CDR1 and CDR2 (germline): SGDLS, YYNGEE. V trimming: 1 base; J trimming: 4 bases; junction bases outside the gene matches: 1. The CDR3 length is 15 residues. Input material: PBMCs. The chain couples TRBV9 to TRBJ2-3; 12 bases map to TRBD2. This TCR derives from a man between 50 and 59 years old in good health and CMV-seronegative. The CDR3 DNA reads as TGTGCCAGCAGCGTACTAGCGGGAGGGGCAGATACGCAGTATTTT. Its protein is CASSVLAGGADTQYF.